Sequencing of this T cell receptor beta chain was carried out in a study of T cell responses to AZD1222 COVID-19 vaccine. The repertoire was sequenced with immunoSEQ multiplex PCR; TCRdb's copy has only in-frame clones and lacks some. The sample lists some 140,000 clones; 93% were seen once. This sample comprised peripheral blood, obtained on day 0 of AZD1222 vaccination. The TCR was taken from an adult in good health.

For the CDR3, the DNA is TGTGCCAGCGTCGGGTTAAAGGCTGGAAACACCATATATTTT. It specifies CASVGLKAGNTIYF. V gene TRBV3-1 (or the pseudogene TRBV3-2) combines with J gene TRBJ1-3; D not certain. Trimming pared 8 bases from V and 2 bases from J, leaving 13 bases between. Germline CDR1 is LGHDT and CDR2 is YNNKEL (reference sequence). The CDR3 is 14 amino acids.